This T cell receptor beta chain was profiled in a study of blood T cell repertoires in COVID-19. Clones were sequenced by immunoSEQ multiplex PCR, and TCRdb holds only the in-frame ones, with some missing. The table has around 220,000 clones, about four fifths seen once; the top ten hold over 9.5%. The V end was cut by 5 bases, the J end by 4 bases, with 15 bases between. The CDR3 extends over 16 amino acids. Germline values: CDR1 LGHNA, CDR2 YNFKEQ. The gene calls are TRBV4-2 and TRBJ1-6; D is perhaps TRBD1 (6 bases). The sample comprised peripheral blood. This clonotype originated in a woman older than 75 with acute or convalescent COVID-19. The CDR3 is CASSSRDIEYNSPLHF. The DNA for the CDR3 is TGTGCCAGCAGCTCCCGGGACATCGAGTATAATTCACCCCTCCACTTT.